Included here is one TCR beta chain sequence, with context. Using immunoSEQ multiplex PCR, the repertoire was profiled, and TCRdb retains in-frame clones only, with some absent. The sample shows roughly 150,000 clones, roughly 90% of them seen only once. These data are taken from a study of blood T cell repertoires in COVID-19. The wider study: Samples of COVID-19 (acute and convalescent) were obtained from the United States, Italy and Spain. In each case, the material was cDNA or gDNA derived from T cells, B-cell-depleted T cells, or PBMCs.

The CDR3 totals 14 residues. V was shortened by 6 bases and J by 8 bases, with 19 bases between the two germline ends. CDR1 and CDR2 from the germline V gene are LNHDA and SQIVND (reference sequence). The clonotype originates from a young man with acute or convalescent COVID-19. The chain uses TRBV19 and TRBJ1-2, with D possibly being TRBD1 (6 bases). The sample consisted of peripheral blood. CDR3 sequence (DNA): TGTGCCAGTAGGACGCAGGGGAGGGAGTTGGGCTACACCTTC. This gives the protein CASRTQGRELGYTF.